This is a list of T cell receptor beta chains from one sample in a study of control samples from healthy donors and cancer patients. The data were produced by immunoSEQ multiplex PCR, yet TCRdb's version contains in-frame clones alone and is incomplete. The top ten hold 2.8% of the sample, which has more than 70,000 clones, about 94% seen once. The specimen sequenced was blood. These receptors were taken from a woman aged 30 to 39 in good health. The CDR3 runs from the conserved cysteine through the conserved F or W. D genes are given only for firm matches. Some rows have no size entry. The others give once, few or many, or a class for an expanded clone.

j_call: TRBJ1-4; v_call: TRBV3-1/TRBV3-2; d_call: -; clone_size: -; cdr3_nt: TGTGCCAGCAGCCAAGATAGGGAACCTGAAAAACTGTTTTTT; cdr3_aa: CASSQDREPEKLFF
j_call: TRBJ1-2; v_call: TRBV2; d_call: -; clone_size: -; cdr3_nt: TGTGCCAGCAGTGTCGATATTACTAACTATGGCTACACCTTC; cdr3_aa: CASSVDITNYGYTF
j_call: TRBJ2-4; v_call: TRBV28; d_call: -; clone_size: -; cdr3_nt: TGTGCCAGCAGCTACCCCTCCCAAAACATTCAGTACTTC; cdr3_aa: CASSYPSQNIQYF
j_call: TRBJ1-5; v_call: TRBV28; d_call: TRBD1; clone_size: -; cdr3_nt: TGTGCCAGCAGTTTTCCGGGACAGGTCGATCAGCCCCAGCATTTT; cdr3_aa: CASSFPGQVDQPQHF
j_call: TRBJ1-4; v_call: TRBV5-1; d_call: -; clone_size: -; cdr3_nt: TGCGCCAGCAGCCTCGAGGGGGGGACTAATGAAAAACTGTTTTTT; cdr3_aa: CASSLEGGTNEKLFF
j_call: TRBJ2-3; v_call: TRBV7-8; d_call: -; clone_size: -; cdr3_nt: TGTGCCAGCCTTTCAGGGGCAGATACGCAGTATTTT; cdr3_aa: CASLSGADTQYF
j_call: TRBJ2-5; v_call: TRBV2; d_call: -; clone_size: -; cdr3_nt: TGTGCCAGCAGTGCACACAACCAAGAGACCCAGTACTTC; cdr3_aa: CASSAHNQETQYF
j_call: TRBJ1-2; v_call: TRBV3-1/TRBV3-2; d_call: -; clone_size: -; cdr3_nt: TGTGCCAGCAGCCGGCCAGGGGCGGCGGGCTACACCTTC; cdr3_aa: CASSRPGAAGYTF
j_call: TRBJ2-1; v_call: TRBV7-3; d_call: -; clone_size: -; cdr3_nt: TGTGCCAGCAGCTTCGGACAGACGAATGAGCAGTTCTTC; cdr3_aa: CASSFGQTNEQFF
j_call: TRBJ1-6; v_call: TRBV7-3; d_call: -; clone_size: -; cdr3_nt: TGTGCCAGCAGCTACGGTGGGGGCAATAATTCACCCCTCCACTTT; cdr3_aa: CASSYGGGNNSPLHF
j_call: TRBJ1-2; v_call: TRBV19; d_call: -; clone_size: -; cdr3_nt: TGTGCCACTGGAGGGAGAGGCAGTAACTATGGCTACACCTTC; cdr3_aa: CATGGRGSNYGYTF
j_call: TRBJ2-5; v_call: TRBV5-4; d_call: TRBD2; clone_size: -; cdr3_nt: TGTGCCAGCAGCCTGGGAGGGACGGGGACCCAGTACTTC; cdr3_aa: CASSLGGTGTQYF
j_call: TRBJ1-2; v_call: TRBV30; d_call: TRBD1; clone_size: -; cdr3_nt: TGTGCCTGGAGTCTTAAGACAGGGGTTAACTATGGCTACACCTTC; cdr3_aa: CAWSLKTGVNYGYTF
j_call: TRBJ2-1; v_call: TRBV5-1; d_call: -; clone_size: -; cdr3_nt: TGCGCCAGCAGCCCGTCAGGGAACACCTACTACAATGAGCAGTTCTTC; cdr3_aa: CASSPSGNTYYNEQFF
j_call: TRBJ1-3; v_call: TRBV30; d_call: -; clone_size: -; cdr3_nt: TGTGCCTGGAGTGGACAGCTCGGAAACACCATATATTTT; cdr3_aa: CAWSGQLGNTIYF
j_call: TRBJ1-2; v_call: TRBV18; d_call: -; clone_size: -; cdr3_nt: TGTGCCAGCTCACCTCCCCCGGGCCCCTATGGCTACACCTTC; cdr3_aa: CASSPPPGPYGYTF
j_call: TRBJ1-6; v_call: TRBV21-1; d_call: -; clone_size: -; cdr3_nt: TGTGCCAGCAGCTTCCGTCGACAGGGAAATAATTCACCCCTCCACTTT; cdr3_aa: CASSFRRQGNNSPLHF
j_call: TRBJ2-5; v_call: TRBV3-1/TRBV3-2; d_call: -; clone_size: -; cdr3_nt: TGTGCCAGTAGTCGAGGACGGGACCAAGAGACCCAGTACTTC; cdr3_aa: CASSRGRDQETQYF
j_call: TRBJ1-1; v_call: TRBV9; d_call: -; clone_size: -; cdr3_nt: TGTGCCAGCAGCTTAGACAGTGCCACTGAAGCTTTCTTT; cdr3_aa: CASSLDSATEAFF
j_call: TRBJ1-6; v_call: TRBV3-1/TRBV3-2; d_call: -; clone_size: -; cdr3_nt: TGTGCCAGCAGCCAAGGGATCGTCAATTCACCCCTCCACTTT; cdr3_aa: CASSQGIVNSPLHF
j_call: TRBJ2-2; v_call: TRBV5-4; d_call: TRBD1; clone_size: -; cdr3_nt: TGTGCCAGCAGTCCGGACAGGGGGCGGGCCGGGGAGCTGTTTTTT; cdr3_aa: CASSPDRGRAGELFF
j_call: TRBJ1-2; v_call: TRBV3-1/TRBV3-2; d_call: TRBD1; clone_size: -; cdr3_nt: TGTGCCAGCAGCGAGACAGGGGGCTTCTATGGCTACACCTTC; cdr3_aa: CASSETGGFYGYTF
j_call: TRBJ1-2; v_call: TRBV9; d_call: TRBD1; clone_size: -; cdr3_nt: TGTGCCAGCAGCCACACGATCGGGCAGGGGGCGGGGGGCTACACCTTC; cdr3_aa: CASSHTIGQGAGGYTF
j_call: TRBJ1-1; v_call: TRBV3-1/TRBV3-2; d_call: TRBD1; clone_size: -; cdr3_nt: TGTGCCAGCAGCCAAGCTGGGACAGTGTCGAACACTGAAGCTTTCTTT; cdr3_aa: CASSQAGTVSNTEAFF
j_call: TRBJ1-1; v_call: TRBV7-9; d_call: -; clone_size: -; cdr3_nt: TGTGCCAGCAGCTTAGAGTTCTCCAGGGAAGCTTTCTTT; cdr3_aa: CASSLEFSREAFF
j_call: TRBJ1-5; v_call: TRBV5-6; d_call: -; clone_size: -; cdr3_nt: TGTGCCAGCAGCTTGTCTTGGTCAGGGAACAATCAGCCCCAGCATTTT; cdr3_aa: CASSLSWSGNNQPQHF
j_call: TRBJ2-4; v_call: TRBV2; d_call: TRBD2; clone_size: -; cdr3_nt: TGTGCCAGCAGCGGACTAGTTCGGGACATTCAGTACTTC; cdr3_aa: CASSGLVRDIQYF
j_call: TRBJ2-1; v_call: TRBV5-4; d_call: TRBD1; clone_size: -; cdr3_nt: TGTGCCAGCAGCTTGCCGGGACAGGGGGCGGCGGATGAGCAGTTCTTC; cdr3_aa: CASSLPGQGAADEQFF
j_call: TRBJ1-1; v_call: TRBV7-9; d_call: -; clone_size: -; cdr3_nt: TGTGCCAGCAGCTTCTCGGACAAGCCTGAAGCTTTCTTT; cdr3_aa: CASSFSDKPEAFF
j_call: TRBJ1-1; v_call: TRBV12-3/TRBV12-4; d_call: -; clone_size: -; cdr3_nt: TGTGCCAGCAGGCAACAGACAGTCGGTGAAGCTTTCTTT; cdr3_aa: CASRQQTVGEAFF
j_call: TRBJ2-2; v_call: TRBV12-3/TRBV12-4; d_call: -; clone_size: -; cdr3_nt: TGTGCCACCCGTCCTCGGGCCGGGGAGCTGTTTTTT; cdr3_aa: CATRPRAGELFF
j_call: TRBJ1-5; v_call: TRBV9; d_call: -; clone_size: -; cdr3_nt: TGTGCCAGCAGCGTAGTGCCCGGGGAGCCCCAGCATTTT; cdr3_aa: CASSVVPGEPQHF
j_call: TRBJ1-1; v_call: TRBV11-2; d_call: TRBD1; clone_size: -; cdr3_nt: TGTGCCAGCAGCTTAGCAGGGGGCAAAGACACTGAAGCTTTCTTT; cdr3_aa: CASSLAGGKDTEAFF
j_call: TRBJ1-2; v_call: TRBV25-1; d_call: TRBD1; clone_size: -; cdr3_nt: TGTGCCAGCAGTGCGGACAGGGCCTTCTATGGCTACACCTTC; cdr3_aa: CASSADRAFYGYTF
j_call: TRBJ1-2; v_call: TRBV7-9; d_call: -; clone_size: -; cdr3_nt: TGTGCCAGCAGCCCTGAAGGGTTCTATGGCTACACCTTC; cdr3_aa: CASSPEGFYGYTF
j_call: TRBJ1-6; v_call: TRBV13; d_call: -; clone_size: -; cdr3_nt: TGTGCCAGCAGCTTAAGTAAGGGGGCACCCCTCCACTTT; cdr3_aa: CASSLSKGAPLHF
j_call: TRBJ1-2; v_call: TRBV11-2; d_call: -; clone_size: -; cdr3_nt: TGTGCCAGCAGCTTAGTTACGACAGGCCTCTATGGCTACACCTTC; cdr3_aa: CASSLVTTGLYGYTF
j_call: TRBJ1-2; v_call: TRBV3-1/TRBV3-2; d_call: TRBD1; clone_size: -; cdr3_nt: TGTGCCAGCAGCCTGGGACAGGGAGGAGGCTACACCTTC; cdr3_aa: CASSLGQGGGYTF
j_call: TRBJ1-3; v_call: TRBV27; d_call: -; clone_size: -; cdr3_nt: TGTGCCAGCAGTTCAACAGGGAACTCTGGAAACACCATATATTTT; cdr3_aa: CASSSTGNSGNTIYF
j_call: TRBJ1-1; v_call: TRBV13; d_call: -; clone_size: once; cdr3_nt: TGTGCCAGCAGACTTACAGAGAACACTGAAGCTTTCTTT; cdr3_aa: CASRLTENTEAFF
j_call: TRBJ1-1; v_call: TRBV4-1; d_call: -; clone_size: -; cdr3_nt: TGCGCCAGCACTCTAAGTCCGGGGGCGAACACTGAAGCTTTCTTT; cdr3_aa: CASTLSPGANTEAFF
j_call: TRBJ1-4; v_call: TRBV13; d_call: -; clone_size: -; cdr3_nt: TGTGCCAGCAGCTTATGGGGGGATGGTGAAAAACTGTTTTTT; cdr3_aa: CASSLWGDGEKLFF
j_call: TRBJ1-1; v_call: TRBV10-2; d_call: TRBD1; clone_size: -; cdr3_nt: TGCGCCAGCAGTGGTTCACAGGGGTCGAACACTGAAGCTTTCTTT; cdr3_aa: CASSGSQGSNTEAFF
j_call: TRBJ2-6; v_call: TRBV5-1; d_call: -; clone_size: -; cdr3_nt: TGCGCCAGCAGCTTGGAGCGCTCTGGGGCCAACGTCCTGACTTTC; cdr3_aa: CASSLERSGANVLTF
j_call: TRBJ1-5; v_call: TRBV4-1; d_call: -; clone_size: -; cdr3_nt: TGCGCCAGCAGCCAAGTTGGGGGGGGTGGGTTAAATCAGCCCCAGCATTTT; cdr3_aa: CASSQVGGGGLNQPQHF
j_call: TRBJ2-5; v_call: TRBV12-3/TRBV12-4; d_call: -; clone_size: -; cdr3_nt: TGTGCCAGCAGCAGGTCGGCCGAAGAGACCCAGTACTTC; cdr3_aa: CASSRSAEETQYF
j_call: TRBJ1-2; v_call: TRBV6-5; d_call: -; clone_size: -; cdr3_nt: TGTGCCAGCAGCATCTTACAGGGACGGGATGGCTACACCTTC; cdr3_aa: CASSILQGRDGYTF
j_call: TRBJ1-1; v_call: TRBV6-5; d_call: TRBD1; clone_size: few; cdr3_nt: TGTGCCAGCAGCCCGGGACAGGTGAACACTGAAGCTTTCTTT; cdr3_aa: CASSPGQVNTEAFF
j_call: TRBJ2-1; v_call: TRBV30; d_call: TRBD2; clone_size: -; cdr3_nt: TGTGCCTGGAGTGGGCTAGCGGGGGGGCTCTCCTCCTCCTACAATGAGCAGTTCTTC; cdr3_aa: CAWSGLAGGLSSSYNEQFF
j_call: TRBJ1-2; v_call: TRBV2; d_call: -; clone_size: -; cdr3_nt: TGTGCCAGCATGGGGCAGAACTATGGCTACACCTTC; cdr3_aa: CASMGQNYGYTF
j_call: TRBJ1-1; v_call: TRBV28; d_call: -; clone_size: -; cdr3_nt: TGTGTCATTACAGGGAACACTGAAGCTTTCTTT; cdr3_aa: CVITGNTEAFF
j_call: TRBJ2-3; v_call: TRBV24-1; d_call: -; clone_size: -; cdr3_nt: TGTGCCACCAGTGAGACGACATTAGTAACTAGCACAGATACGCAGTATTTT; cdr3_aa: CATSETTLVTSTDTQYF
j_call: TRBJ1-2; v_call: TRBV2; d_call: -; clone_size: -; cdr3_nt: TGTGCCAGCAGTGAAGCGTTTGGGACGGGAGGCCTCTACACCTTC; cdr3_aa: CASSEAFGTGGLYTF
j_call: TRBJ2-7; v_call: TRBV28; d_call: -; clone_size: -; cdr3_nt: TGTGCCAGCAACTTGAGGGGGTCCTACGAGCAGTACTTC; cdr3_aa: CASNLRGSYEQYF
j_call: TRBJ1-6; v_call: TRBV10-2; d_call: -; clone_size: -; cdr3_nt: TGCGCCAGCAGTGAACAGGTCTATTCACCCCTCCACTTT; cdr3_aa: CASSEQVYSPLHF
j_call: TRBJ2-1; v_call: TRBV9; d_call: -; clone_size: -; cdr3_nt: TGTGCCAGCAGCGTGATAGGGGCGGGTCATGAGCAGTTCTTC; cdr3_aa: CASSVIGAGHEQFF
j_call: TRBJ2-5; v_call: TRBV7-7; d_call: TRBD2; clone_size: -; cdr3_nt: TGTGCTAGCAGCTTAGCAGGAACTAGCGGGGTAGAGACCCAGTACTTC; cdr3_aa: CASSLAGTSGVETQYF
j_call: TRBJ1-6; v_call: TRBV7-6; d_call: -; clone_size: -; cdr3_nt: TGTGCCAGCAGCTCCCGTTTCGGGAGGGATTCACCCCTCCACTTT; cdr3_aa: CASSSRFGRDSPLHF
j_call: TRBJ1-1; v_call: TRBV5-1; d_call: TRBD1; clone_size: -; cdr3_nt: TGCGCCAGCAGCACCGGACAGGGGGGAAACGGTGAAGCTTTCTTT; cdr3_aa: CASSTGQGGNGEAFF
j_call: TRBJ1-5; v_call: TRBV29-1; d_call: -; clone_size: once; cdr3_nt: TGCAGCGTTTCTAGTTCCAATCAGCCCCAGCATTTT; cdr3_aa: CSVSSSNQPQHF